Listed here is a single T cell receptor (beta chain). These data originate in a study of blood T cell repertoires in COVID-19. Study information: There were acute and convalescent COVID-19 samples, and they came from the United States, Italy and Spain. From T cells, B-cell-depleted T cells, or PBMCs came the material, which was cDNA or gDNA.

Germline CDR1 reads SGHDT; CDR2 reads YYEEEE. The V and J ends lost 4 bases and 10 bases, in that order; junction bases with no gene match: 6. The CDR3 has 13 residues. In the source study's methods: Reference gene primers were amplified, and this amplification served to estimate nucleated cell counts. Repertoires were generated with immunoSEQ multiplex PCR, while TCRdb's copy carries only in-frame clones and drops some. V, J and clone size reflect that table, while D and trimming were determined from the DNA. The table records a few hundred thousand clones, about nine tenths of them present only once.

Sequenced: peripheral blood. The clonotype originates from a woman in her sixties or seventies with acute or convalescent COVID-19. This chain connects TRBV5-6 to TRBJ1-4, with 8 bases identical to TRBD1. CDR3 sequence: CASSTDRGGKLFF. For the CDR3, the DNA is TGTGCCAGCAGCACAGACAGGGGTGGAAAACTGTTTTTT. The full variable domain, its missing parts supplied by reference TRBV5-6 and TRBJ1-4, is DAGVTQSPTHLIKTRGQQVTLRCSPKSGHDTVSWYQQALGQGPQFIFQYYEEEERQRGNFPDRFSGHQFPNYSSELNVNALLLGDSALYLCASSTDRGGKLFFGSGTQLSVL.